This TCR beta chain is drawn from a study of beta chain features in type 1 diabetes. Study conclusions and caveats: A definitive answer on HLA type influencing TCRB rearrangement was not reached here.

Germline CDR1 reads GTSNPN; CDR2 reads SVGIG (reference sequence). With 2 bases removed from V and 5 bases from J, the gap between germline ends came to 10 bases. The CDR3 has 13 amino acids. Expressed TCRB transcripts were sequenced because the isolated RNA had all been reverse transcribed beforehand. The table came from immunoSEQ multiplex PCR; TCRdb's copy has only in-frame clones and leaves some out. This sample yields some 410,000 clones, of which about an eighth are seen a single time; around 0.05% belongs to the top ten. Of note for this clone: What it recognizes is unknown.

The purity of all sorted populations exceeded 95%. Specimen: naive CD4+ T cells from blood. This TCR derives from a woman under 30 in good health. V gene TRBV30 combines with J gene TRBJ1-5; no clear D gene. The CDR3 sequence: CAWSNTHDQPQHF. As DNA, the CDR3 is TGTGCCTGGAGTAACACACATGATCAGCCCCAGCATTTT.